This TCR beta chain was recorded in a study of OX40 agonist ivuxolimab in advanced cancers. Overall study context: All patients had ivuxolimab intravenously every 2 weeks at 0.01 to 10 mg/kg.

Sequenced by immunoSEQ multiplex PCR; TCRdb stores in-frame clones only, minus some. The data show about 73,000 clones, 86% seen once. Blood samples were obtained at baseline, cycle 4 day 1, and cycle 7 day 1. Study-wide points: On average, CD8+ T cells showed a greater number of expanded clones than CD4+.

In germline, CDR1 is SEHNR, CDR2 FQNEAQ (reference sequence). CDR3 size: 18 residues. The ends lost 3 bases at V and 3 bases at J; junction bases unmatched: 11. Turning to this clone: Its matching antigen is unknown.

The sequence came from an adult with an advanced solid tumor such as melanoma, head and neck, liver or kidney cancer. The chain recombines TRBV7-9 with TRBJ2-2; 9 positions agree with TRBD2. The sample here was CD4+ or CD8+ T cells sorted from blood, taken in a trial of the OX40 agonist ivuxolimab. The CDR3: CASSFGTGGRVYTGELFF. The CDR3 coding sequence is TGTGCCAGCAGCTTTGGGACCGGCGGGAGGGTTTACACCGGGGAGCTGTTTTTT.